This record covers a single T cell receptor (beta chain). This clone's antigen is unknown. One end of the junction fails to match germline, which may point to a read error. This record comes from a study of prognosis after radiotherapy for stage I lung cancer (dated by TCRdb to about 2021). Describing the broader study: Around 19 stage I NSCLC patients were enrolled in Nanjing, China, between 2018 and 2019. Image-guided IMRT or VMAT was used to deliver SBRT in 3 to 5 fractions at a biologically effective dose of at least 100 Gy. After SBRT, distant metastases developed in about 20% of the 19 patients at a median of approximately seven months, while the remaining 15 patients had no significant progression. Fourteen cases involved newly diagnosed primary stage I lung tumors, and five involved oligometastatic NSCLC subsequent to surgical resection of the primary tumor. SBRT was not combined with any concurrent therapy in any patient. Every patient was deemed medically inoperable, around 11 because of comorbidities and over five because they refused surgery. On tumor histology, around twelve patients had adenocarcinoma and 6 to 8 had squamous cell carcinoma. The study took one blood sample before SBRT and one after SBRT from each of 19 patients and sequenced all 40 or so samples. The study profiled peripheral blood TCR beta repertoires from stage I NSCLC patients before and after stereotactic body radiotherapy and related them to distant failure. The cohort included under 15 men and more than 5 women, with a median age of about 70 years and a range of roughly 53 to 85 years. Overall study outcomes, separate from this receptor: Tumor specificity of expanded TCR clones was not determined. Post-SBRT Shannon entropy and its change from baseline were lower in patients who developed distant metastases; baseline Shannon entropy was not associated with metastases. The study was limited by its small cohort and short follow-up, and the findings require independent validation. All reported P values were unadjusted for multiple comparisons. After SBRT, the count of unique TCR clones dropped from a median of roughly 9,700 beforehand to some 7,000 afterward (Wilcoxon paired P=0.011). TRBV and TRBJ usage frequencies reportedly differed by metastasis status, in two V genes at baseline and in nine V and two J genes after SBRT.

The germline V gene specifies MGHDK as CDR1 and SYGVNS as CDR2. CDR3 length: 16 amino acids, cysteine to phenylalanine. The read is trimmed to its CDR3 DNA, 48 bases read in frame from base 1. Two rounds of multiplex PCR were used to amplify the TCR beta CDR3 region from genomic DNA. The first PCR round used primers specific to each TRBV and TRBJ gene, and the primer sequences were filed in Chinese patent CN105087789A. The second PCR round used universal primers. The Roche High Pure PCR Template Preparation Kit was used to extract genomic DNA from the frozen PBMCs. The libraries underwent paired-end sequencing with 151 bp reads on an Illumina HiSeq 3000. Processing in the source paper ran as follows. CutAdapt was used to remove raw reads lacking the multiplex PCR primer sequences. Using PEAR, the high-quality paired reads were merged into contigs. By alignment to reference sequences, MiXCR assigned TRB V, D and J gene segments to each contig. CDR3 sequences were clustered by base quality and sequence similarity to remove sequencing errors. Shannon entropy normalized by the natural log of productive TCR sequence number was used as the measure of diversity. Clonality was computed as one minus the ratio of Shannon entropy to the natural log of the number of unique clonotypes. Progression-free survival cut-offs for repertoire metrics were chosen using the Youden index of ROC curves, with analyses run in R 3.5.3. The public sequencing data were trimmed at Q25 with fastp and processed into clonotypes with MiXCR by TCRdb, which kept only in-frame beta chains. Records with the same CDR3 protein are collapsed into one entry carrying the most frequent genes and DNA. The V and J calls were determined by TCRdb, not by the authors. The sample includes about 25,000 distinct CDR3 sequences, with under 40% observed a single time. The top ten constitute less than 70% of the sample.

All patients had node-negative disease on CT and PET/CT, and none had a history of other malignancies or prior chemotherapy or radiotherapy. At each of two time points, around 6 milliliters of peripheral venous blood were collected into EDTA tubes. PBMCs were isolated by Ficoll-Paque Plus density-gradient centrifugation. Right after collection, samples were placed at -80 degrees C and kept there until analysis. Material: PBMCs, obtained before or after stereotactic body radiation therapy (not recorded which). Recombination linked TRBV25-1 to TRBJ1-1; TRBD1 aligns with 9 central bases. This TCR came from a donor at least 50 years old with non-small cell lung cancer. The nucleotide sequence is given as TGTTCCAGCGTGGCCGGAAGGACAGGGGTGTGTACTGAAGCTTTCTTT. Its translation is CSSVAGRTGVCTEAFF.